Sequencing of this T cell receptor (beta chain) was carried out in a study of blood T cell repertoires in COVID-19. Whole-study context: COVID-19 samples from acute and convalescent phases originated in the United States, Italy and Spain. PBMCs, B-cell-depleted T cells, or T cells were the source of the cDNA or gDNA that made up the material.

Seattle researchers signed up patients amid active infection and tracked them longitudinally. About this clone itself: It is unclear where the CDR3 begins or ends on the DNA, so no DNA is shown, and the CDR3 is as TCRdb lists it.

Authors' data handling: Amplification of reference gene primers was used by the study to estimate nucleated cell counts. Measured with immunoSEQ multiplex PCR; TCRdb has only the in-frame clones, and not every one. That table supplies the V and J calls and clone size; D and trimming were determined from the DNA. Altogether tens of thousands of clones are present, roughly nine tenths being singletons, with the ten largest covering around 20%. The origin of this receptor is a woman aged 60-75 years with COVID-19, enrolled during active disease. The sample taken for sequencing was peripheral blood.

CDR3 residues: CASSPFGPGGGYTF. This chain joins TRBV6-5 and TRBJ1-2; whether TRBD1, the table's D call, matches the DNA was not checked. Germline values: CDR1 MNHEY, CDR2 SVGAGI. Including both end residues, the CDR3 is 14 amino acids long.